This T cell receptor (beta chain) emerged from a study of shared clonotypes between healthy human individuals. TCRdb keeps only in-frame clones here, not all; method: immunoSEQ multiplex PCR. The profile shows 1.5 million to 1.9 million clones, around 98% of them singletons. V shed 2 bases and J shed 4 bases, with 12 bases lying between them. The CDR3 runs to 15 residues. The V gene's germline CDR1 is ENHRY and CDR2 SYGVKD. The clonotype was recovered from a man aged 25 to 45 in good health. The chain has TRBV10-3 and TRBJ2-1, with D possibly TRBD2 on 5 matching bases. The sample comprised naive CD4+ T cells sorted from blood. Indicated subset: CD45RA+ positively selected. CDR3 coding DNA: TGTGCCATCAGTGAGCGGGAACCACCTTACAATGAGCAGTTCTTC. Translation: CAISEREPPYNEQFF.